This T cell receptor beta chain appears in the sequencing data of a study of tumor T cells in aggressive B-cell lymphoma. Using immunoSEQ multiplex PCR, the repertoire was profiled, and TCRdb retains in-frame clones only, with some absent. In the table there are a few thousand clones, around 90% of which are singletons. From germline, CDR1 is KGHSH and CDR2 LQKENI. The V gene end was trimmed by 1 base and the J gene end by 1 base; junction bases not matched to a gene: 8. The CDR3 loop spans 18 amino acids. Material for sequencing was tumor tissue. The receptor was isolated from an adult with diffuse large B cell lymphoma. The rearrangement links TRBV18 to TRBJ1-3; 9 bases line up with TRBD1. CDR3: CASSPQRTGEGSGNTIYF. The CDR3 DNA is TGTGCCAGCTCACCACAACGGACAGGGGAAGGGTCTGGAAACACCATATATTTT.